The text below deals with one TCR beta chain. As yet, its antigen is unknown. The data belong to a study of OX40 agonist ivuxolimab in advanced cancers. Study-level findings and limits: Relative to CD4+, CD8+ T cells held more expanded clones on average. Both blood CD4+ and CD8+ T cells showed clonal growth by week 6 at 0.1 to 3.0 mg/kg. Low normalized T-cell clonal expansion was additionally recorded for some nonresponders.

Measured with immunoSEQ multiplex PCR; TCRdb has only the in-frame clones, and not every one. The profile covers 45,000 or so clones, with 85% to 90% appearing a single time and approximately 0.97% taken by the ten largest. V was clipped by 1 base and J by 4 bases, with 10 bases between them. Looked up from germline, CDR1 is LGHNA and CDR2 is YSLEER. The CDR3 contains 15 residues. This receptor was taken from an adult with an advanced solid tumor such as melanoma, head and neck, liver or kidney cancer. This specimen consisted of CD4+ or CD8+ T cells sorted from blood, obtained in a trial of the OX40 agonist ivuxolimab. V and J are TRBV4-3 and TRBJ1-4; D unclear. The DNA for the CDR3 is TGCGCCAGCAGCCAAGCCCGGGCCTTTAATGAAAAACTGTTTTTT. Protein product: CASSQARAFNEKLFF.